These 31 T cell receptor beta chains came from one sample sequenced in a study of identical twins. MiXCR, applied by TCRdb to the 5' RACE reads, yields one record per CDR3 protein. Found here are approximately 670,000 distinct CDR3 sequences, 5.5% to 6.5% of them singletons; the top ten hold 1.5% to 2%. Source material: naive T cells sorted from blood. These receptors were collected from a man younger than 35 in good health.

This clonotype showed up many times. J is TRBJ2-3 and V is TRBV28, with TRBD2 matching over 8 bases. CDR3 length equals 15 residues. The J segment lost 8 bases and the V segment lost 5 bases, leaving 12 bases of the junction unmatched. Germline CDR1 is MDHEN and CDR2 is SYDVKM. This CDR3 reads CASSTVAGPPLTQYF. The CDR3 nucleotides are TGTGCCAGCAGTACCGTAGCGGGACCCCCCCTTACGCAGTATTTT. Variable domain in full (rest from reference TRBV28 and TRBJ2-3): DVKVTQSSRYLVKRTGEKVFLECVQDMDHENMFWYRQDPGLGLRLIYFSYDVKMKEKGDIPEGYSVSREKKERFSLILESASTNQTSMYLCASSTVAGPPLTQYFGPGTRLTVL.

This clonotype came up many times. CDR3 DNA sequence: TGTGCCAGCAGTTATTGGGGGGATAACAATGAGCAGTTCTTC. Residues: CASSYWGDNNEQFF. The chain recombines TRBV6-5 with TRBJ2-1; tentatively, D is TRBD2 (6 bases). V was trimmed by 3 bases and J by 5 bases, leaving 11 bases between them. Looked up from germline, CDR1 is MNHEY and CDR2 is SVGAGI. The CDR3 is 14 residues long.

The V call is TRBV12-3 or TRBV12-4, the J call TRBJ1-2; weak D call: TRBD1 (6 bases). With 3 bases removed from V and 7 bases from J, the gap between germline ends came to 9 bases. CDR3 length equals 12 residues. CDR3 residues: CASSFGTSGYTF. CDR3 DNA: TGTGCCAGCAGTTTCGGGACAAGTGGCTACACCTTC.

This clonotype has a count of ten or more. CDR3: CASSSRTTNYNEQFF. The CDR3 nucleotides are TGTGCCAGCAGTTCGCGGACTACTAACTACAATGAGCAGTTCTTC. This rearrangement joins TRBV12-3 or TRBV12-4 to TRBJ2-1, with D possibly matching TRBD2 (6 bases). CDR3 length: 15 amino acids. Deletions cut 4 bases from V and 3 bases from J, with 13 bases between.

The rearrangement joins TRBV5-1 to TRBJ2-2, with D hard to call. The germline CDR1 and CDR2 sequences are SGHRS and YFSETQ. Trimming left V 0 bases short and J 0 bases short, with 9 bases between. This CDR3 comprises 16 residues. The CDR3 DNA reads as TGCGCCAGCAGCTTGGCCCTGGGGACGAACACCGGGGAGCTGTTTTTT. Protein: CASSLALGTNTGELFF.

There are many counts of this clonotype. The rearrangement joins TRBV12-3 or TRBV12-4 to TRBJ1-6; TRBD1 might be the D (5 bases). V shed 6 bases and J shed 6 bases, with 6 bases lying between them. The CDR3 is 12 amino acids. CDR3 sequence: CASRGPNSPLHF. The CDR3 DNA reads as TGTGCCAGCAGGGGGCCTAATTCACCCCTCCACTTT.

This clonotype showed up many times. The chain recombines TRBV12-3 or TRBV12-4 with TRBJ2-7; D is unclear. CDR3 length equals 15 residues. V was shortened by 5 bases and J by 0 bases, with 14 bases between the two germline ends. The CDR3 nucleotides are TGTGCCAGCAGTCCACGTTTCCCCGGCTCCTACGAGCAGTACGTC. Protein sequence: CASSPRFPGSYEQYV.

Ten or more counts support this clonotype. The rearrangement joins TRBV29-1 to TRBJ1-2; possibly TRBD1 for D (6 bases). The CDR3 is made up of 13 amino acids. The germline gives CDR1 SQVTM, CDR2 ANQGSEA. V lost 6 bases and J lost 1, with 12 bases in between. Here the CDR3 reads CSVPGQLNYGYTF. CDR3 in DNA: TGCAGCGTGCCCGGACAGCTTAACTATGGCTACACCTTC.

Ten or more counts support this clonotype. Here the CDR3 reads CASSRGRLVTNEQFF. The CDR3 DNA sequence: TGTGCCAGCAGCCGAGGTCGCCTAGTTACCAATGAGCAGTTCTTC. V is TRBV7-8 and J is TRBJ2-1; no clear D gene. Trimming took off 5 bases at V and 6 bases at J, with 17 bases between the two ends. Per the germline V gene, CDR1 is SGHVS and CDR2 is FQNEAQ. The CDR3 is 15 amino acids.

This clonotype was picked up a small number of times. This chain joins TRBV5-1 and TRBJ2-7, with 9 bases fitting TRBD1. From germline, CDR1 is SGHRS and CDR2 YFSETQ. J lost 0 bases, V lost 4 bases, and 5 bases had no gene match. The CDR3 has 15 amino acids. The CDR3 DNA follows: TGCGCCAGCAGCGCAGGGACAGGGAGCTCCTACGAGCAGTACTTC. Residues: CASSAGTGSSYEQYF.

The genes are TRBV3-1 and TRBJ2-7, with D perhaps TRBD1 (6 bases). The CDR3 sequence is 14 residues long. Trimming stripped 4 bases from V and 2 bases from J, with 12 bases between. Germline V gives CDR1 LGHDT, CDR2 YNNKEL (reference sequence). CDR3 nucleotide sequence: TGTGCCAGCAGCCCGTCGGACAGTCCCTACGAGCAGTACTTC. Protein: CASSPSDSPYEQYF.

This clonotype was observed a handful of times. J is TRBJ1-2 and V is TRBV25-1, with a tentative D call TRBD1 (5 bases). V lost 6 bases, J lost 3 bases, and 11 bases lay in between. In germline, CDR1 is MGHDK, CDR2 SYGVNS. The CDR3 loop spans 13 amino acids. CDR3 region: CASRGPGYYGYTF. CDR3 DNA sequence: TGTGCCAGCAGGGGGCCTGGGTACTATGGCTACACCTTC.

In its sample, this clonotype was seen many times. The rearrangement joins TRBV12-3 or TRBV12-4 to TRBJ1-4, with TRBD1 matching 7 bases. This CDR3 has 14 amino acids. J lost 7 bases, V lost 2 bases, and 4 bases had no gene match. The CDR3 DNA is TGTGCCAGCAGTTTAAGGACAGGACGTGAAAAACTGTTTTTT. This encodes CASSLRTGREKLFF.

CDR3 in amino acids: CASSLASRGYNYGYTF. The CDR3 nucleotides read TGCGCCAGCAGCTTGGCCTCCAGGGGTTATAACTATGGCTACACCTTC. This sequence joins TRBV5-1 and TRBJ1-2; D may be TRBD1 (6 bases). Per the germline V gene, CDR1 is SGHRS and CDR2 is YFSETQ. The CDR3 extends over 16 amino acids. The V gene lost 0 bases and the J gene lost 1 base, with 13 bases spanning the gap. Variable domain in full (rest from reference TRBV5-1 and TRBJ1-2): KAGVTQTPRYLIKTRGQQVTLSCSPISGHRSVSWYQQTPGQGLQFLFEYFSETQRNKGNFPGRFSGRQFSNSRSEMNVSTLELGDSALYLCASSLASRGYNYGYTFGSGTRLTVV.

This chain joins TRBV27 and TRBJ1-5, with D possibly matching TRBD1 (6 bases). From germline, CDR1 is MNHEY and CDR2 SMNVEV (reference sequence). Trimming pared 3 bases from V and 0 bases from J, leaving 12 bases between. The CDR3 consists of 16 residues. CDR3 DNA sequence: TGTGCCAGCAGTTTCCCCGACAGGTATAGCAATCAGCCCCAGCATTTT. Protein: CASSFPDRYSNQPQHF.

Many counts were recorded for this clonotype. This sequence joins TRBV10-3 and TRBJ2-5; D is perhaps TRBD2 (6 bases). Per germline, CDR1 ENHRY and CDR2 SYGVKD. CDR3 length equals 12 residues. Trimming cost V 7 bases and J 7 bases, with 13 bases left between them. The CDR3 nucleotides read TGTGCCATCATGGGAGAGCGGGCGACCCAGTACTTC. This encodes CAIMGERATQYF.

This clonotype was seen many times. This sequence joins TRBV12-3 or TRBV12-4 and TRBJ2-7, with D possibly called TRBD1 or TRBD2 (5 bases each). The CDR3 spans 12 residues. Between the trimmed V and J ends, which lost 6 bases and 7 bases, there was a span of 13 bases. The CDR3 spells CASSAGTAEQYV. CDR3 DNA sequence: TGTGCCAGCAGCGCTGGGACGGCAGAGCAGTACGTC.

The table lists this clonotype with many counts. This sequence joins TRBV20-1 and TRBJ2-5, with D possibly TRBD2 on 6 matching bases. Per germline, CDR1 DFQATT and CDR2 SNEGSKA (reference sequence). Trimming pared 2 bases from V and 3 bases from J, leaving 10 bases between. This CDR3 region has 13 residues. The DNA of the CDR3 is TGCAGTGCTAGACCGGGACTGAAAGAGACCCAGTACTTC. Translation gives CSARPGLKETQYF.

This clonotype was detected many times. The chain's CDR3 is CSVEDINEQFF. The CDR3 DNA reads as TGCAGCGTTGAAGATATAAATGAGCAGTTCTTC. This chain links TRBV29-1 with TRBJ2-1; D is ambiguous. V was pared by 0 bases and J by 7 bases, with 4 bases between. This CDR3 has 11 amino acids. From germline, CDR1 is SQVTM and CDR2 ANQGSEA.

This chain joins TRBV29-1 and TRBJ2-7, with TRBD2 matching 8 bases. The CDR3 covers 14 residues. Germline CDR1 is SQVTM and CDR2 is ANQGSEA. Germline trimming cut 2 bases from V and 1 base from J; bases unmatched to any gene: 4. The CDR3 loop is CSVESLAGSYEQYF. The DNA for the CDR3 is TGCAGCGTTGAATCCTTAGCGGGGTCCTACGAGCAGTACTTC.

This chain links TRBV28 with TRBJ1-5; D is unresolved. Trimming cost V 7 bases and J 7 bases, with 11 bases left between them. The V gene's germline CDR1 is MDHEN and CDR2 SYDVKM. The CDR3 spans 12 residues. For the CDR3, the DNA is TGTGCCAGCAATCTCAACTTCCAGCCCCAGCATTTT. Translating it yields CASNLNFQPQHF.

This clonotype was recorded many times. The chain has TRBV12-3 or TRBV12-4 and TRBJ2-7; 8 nucleotides line up with TRBD2. V gave up 3 bases and J gave up 4 bases; unmatched junction bases: 5. The CDR3 runs 14 residues. The CDR3 sequence is CASSLSGGVYEQYV. CDR3 nucleotide sequence: TGTGCCAGCAGTTTGTCGGGGGGGGTTTACGAGCAGTACGTC.

This clonotype came up many times. V gene TRBV12-3 or TRBV12-4 combines with J gene TRBJ2-1, with 11 bases identical to TRBD2. The length of the CDR3 is 13 residues. J gave up 7 bases and V 4 bases, and 0 bases lay outside the gene matches. For the CDR3, the DNA is TGTGCCAGCAGTTGGACTAGCGGGAATGAGCAGTTCTTC. Protein product: CASSWTSGNEQFF.

This rearrangement joins TRBV11-1 to TRBJ2-1; 10 nucleotides line up with TRBD2. Losses at the gene ends were 4 bases for V and 7 bases for J; bases not matched to a gene: 10. CDR1 is SGHAT and CDR2 is FQDESV in the germline V gene (reference sequence). This CDR3 has 16 amino acids. CDR3 loop: CASSSSLAGALNEQFF. The CDR3 DNA is TGTGCCAGCAGCTCCTCTCTAGCGGGAGCCCTGAATGAGCAGTTCTTC.

The table lists this clonotype with many counts. The rearrangement links TRBV7-9 to TRBJ2-1, with D hard to call. CDR1 is SEHNR, CDR2 FQNEAQ, per germline (reference sequence). The CDR3 consists of 15 residues. The V end lost 1 base, the J end lost 0 bases, and 7 bases lay between the germline ends. The CDR3 DNA follows: TGTGCCAGCAGCTTAGGTCACATCTCCTACAATGAGCAGTTCTTC. Its translation is CASSLGHISYNEQFF. Full variable domain (remainder filled in from reference TRBV7-9 and TRBJ2-1): DTGVSQNPRHKITKRGQNVTFRCDPISEHNRLYWYRQTLGQGPEFLTYFQNEAQLEKSRLLSDRFSAERPKGSFSTLEIQRTEQGDSAMYLCASSLGHISYNEQFFGPGTRLTVL.

This clonotype appeared many times. The gene calls are TRBV29-1 and TRBJ2-1, with 7 bases fitting TRBD1. Germline V lookup: CDR1 SQVTM, CDR2 ANQGSEA. Trimming removed 6 bases from V and 1 base from J; junction bases left unmatched: 6. The CDR3 has 14 residues. Here the CDR3 reads CSVPQGFSYNEQFF. CDR3 nucleotide sequence: TGCAGCGTGCCACAGGGGTTTTCCTACAATGAGCAGTTCTTC.

There are many counts of this clonotype. The CDR3 DNA reads TGCAGCGTTCTCGGGACGGAATCAGATGCCTACAATGAGCAGTTCTTC. It yields the protein CSVLGTESDAYNEQFF. J is TRBJ2-1 and V is TRBV29-1; D assignment may be TRBD1 or TRBD2 (5 bases each). V lost 5 bases, J lost 2 bases, and 19 bases lay in between. Germline V gene sequence: CDR1 SQVTM, CDR2 ANQGSEA. The CDR3 is 16 amino acids.

This rearrangement joins TRBV7-9 to TRBJ2-7; D is possibly TRBD1 or TRBD2 (5 bases each). V was cut by 6 bases and J by 5 bases, with 11 bases left in between. In germline, CDR1 is SEHNR, CDR2 FQNEAQ (reference sequence). CDR3 size: 12 residues. CDR3: CASSTGADEQYF. CDR3 nucleotide sequence: TGTGCCAGCAGTACAGGAGCGGACGAGCAGTACTTC.

This clonotype was seen ten or more times. The chain recombines TRBV5-1 with TRBJ2-1; unclear D gene. V lost 2 bases, J lost 0 bases, and 9 bases lay in between. CDR3 length: 15 residues. Germline lookup yields CDR1 SGHRS and CDR2 YFSETQ. Here the CDR3 DNA reads TGCGCCAGCAGCTTTTTCGGTTCCTCCTACAATGAGCAGTTCTTC. Its translation is CASSFFGSSYNEQFF.

V is TRBV4-1 and J is TRBJ2-7; D is ambiguous. Germline CDR1 and CDR2: MGHRA and YSYEKL. The CDR3 consists of 14 residues. Trimming removed 3 bases at V and 4 bases at J, with 13 bases between. The CDR3 nucleotides read TGCGCCAGCAGCCACAATTTAGGCGCATACGAGCAGTACTTC. This encodes CASSHNLGAYEQYF.

The chain carries TRBV5-1 and TRBJ1-1; D ambiguous. This CDR3 spans 15 amino acids. V dropped 5 bases and J dropped 4 bases, with 18 bases sitting between them. Germline V gene sequence: CDR1 SGHRS, CDR2 YFSETQ. CDR3 amino acids: CASSSGPSSVTEAFF. CDR3 coding DNA: TGCGCCAGCAGTTCCGGACCGAGCTCGGTCACTGAAGCTTTCTTT.